Below, one TCR beta chain is given with its context. This table comes from immunoSEQ multiplex PCR, and its TCRdb copy is limited to in-frame clones, with some not included. The table shows about 60,000 clones, with 92% occurring only once. This specimen comes from a study of T cell changes during pregnancy in multiple sclerosis. From germline, CDR1 is SGHTA and CDR2 FQGTGA. V was cut by 5 bases and J by 1 base, with 8 bases left in between. This CDR3 has 14 amino acids. This receptor was identified in a female donor with multiple sclerosis, enrolled in a pregnancy study. Sequences were derived from peripheral blood, sampled in the first trimester of pregnancy. The gene calls are TRBV7-3 and TRBJ2-2; D might be TRBD2 (5 bases). Here the CDR3 reads CASSPGWNTGELFF. The CDR3 bases are TGTGCCAGCAGCCCGGGGTGGAACACCGGGGAGCTGTTTTTT.